The 30 T cell receptor beta chains given below trace back to one sample, sequenced in a study of post-analysis software for immune sequencing data. Study results and limitations: There were five TRBV segments more frequent in patients than controls, and TRBV5-6, TRBV5-1 and TRBV20-1 were among them.

TCR beta cDNA libraries included unique molecular identifiers. TCRdb reprocessed the PCR reads with MiXCR, giving one entry per CDR3 protein. Here the sample spans hundreds of thousands of distinct CDR3 sequences, 25% to 30% being singletons. Their target antigens are unknown. Specimen: blood. These receptors were taken from a girl under 18 with multiple sclerosis.

The V call is TRBV7-9, the J call TRBJ2-7; D unresolved. CDR1 is SEHNR and CDR2 is FQNEAQ in the germline V gene (reference sequence). The CDR3 covers 14 residues. V was clipped by 6 bases and J by 1 base, with 13 bases between them. CDR3 nucleotide sequence: TGTGCCAGCAGTTTGTCGGCCCAATCCTACGAGCAGTACTTC. This encodes CASSLSAQSYEQYF.

V gene TRBV5-5 combines with J gene TRBJ2-1, with D possibly being TRBD1 (5 bases). The CDR3 spans 16 residues. V was cut by 5 bases and J by 0 bases, with 15 bases left in between. Germline loops: CDR1 SGHKS, CDR2 YYEKEE (reference sequence). The CDR3 coding sequence is TGTGCCAGCAGTCCGAATAACAGGAGCTCCTACAATGAGCAGTTCTTC. As protein: CASSPNNRSSYNEQFF.

This chain uses TRBV7-9 with TRBJ2-1; weak D call: TRBD1 (6 bases). Germline lookup yields CDR1 SEHNR and CDR2 FQNEAQ (reference sequence). The CDR3 sequence is 17 residues long. With 1 base removed from V and 8 bases from J, the gap between germline ends came to 21 bases. The DNA for the CDR3 is TGTGCCAGCAGCTTAGGAGCTTTATCCGCAGGGGCTGATGAGCAGTTCTTC. This sequence encodes CASSLGALSAGADEQFF.

In the case of this clonotype: This may be a read error, as it is one base from a much larger clone. The chain carries TRBV4-3 and TRBJ2-1; 7 nucleotides match TRBD2. The CDR3 is 13 amino acids. The V gene's germline CDR1 is LGHNA and CDR2 YSLEER. DNA of the CDR3: TGCACCAGCAGCCAGGGACTAAGAAATGAGCAGTTCTTC. It encodes CTSSQGLRNEQFF.

The genes are TRBV24-1 and TRBJ2-5; D unresolved. Germline loops: CDR1 KGHDR, CDR2 SFDVKD. CDR3 length: 12 amino acids. V lost 0 bases and J 5 bases, leaving 3 bases between the germline ends. Written as DNA, the CDR3 is TGTGCCACCAGTGATTTGTCGGAGACCCAGTACTTC. Translating gives CATSDLSETQYF.

Note on this clonotype: A read error may explain this, as a much larger clone is one base away. The chain links TRBV4-3 to TRBJ1-2; no firm D call. The CDR3 has 14 residues. V gave up 0 bases and J gave up 7 bases, with 12 bases separating them. The germline V gene encodes CDR1 LGHNA and CDR2 YSLEER. The DNA for the CDR3 is TGCGCCAGCAGCCAAGATAGGACCAGCGGTGGCTACACCTTC. Translation: CASSQDRTSGGYTF.

The chain joins TRBV20-1 to TRBJ2-3, with TRBD2 as a possible D gene (5 bases). The ends were cut back, 1 base at V and 0 bases at J, with 11 bases in the middle. Germline lookup yields CDR1 DFQATT and CDR2 SNEGSKA (reference sequence). The CDR3 runs 15 residues. The CDR3 nucleotides read TGCAGTGCTAGAGTCCCGGGGTCGAGCACAGATACGCAGTATTTT. Translating it yields CSARVPGSSTDTQYF.

The chain uses TRBV20-1 and TRBJ1-5, with TRBD1 as a possible D gene (5 bases). CDR3 length: 14 amino acids. CDR1 is DFQATT and CDR2 is SNEGSKA in the germline V gene (reference sequence). V lost 6 bases and J lost 3, with 15 bases in between. CDR3 nucleotide sequence: TGCAGTGCCAAAATCCGGGGCCCCAATCAGCCCCAGCATTTT. It translates to CSAKIRGPNQPQHF.

The CDR3 nucleotides are TGTGCCAGCAGTTTGACATCTATAAGCGGGAGGGACTACGAGCAGTACTTC. Protein sequence: CASSLTSISGRDYEQYF. This chain joins TRBV12-3 or TRBV12-4 and TRBJ2-1; TRBD2 agrees at 10 bases. The J call could be wrong; TRBJ2-7 is a better fit for the DNA end. The CDR3 is 17 amino acids.

This clonotype was detected only a few times. V gene TRBV2 combines with J gene TRBJ2-7; 7 bases map to TRBD1. Germline V gene sequence: CDR1 SNHLY, CDR2 FYNNEI. V shed 4 bases, J shed 5 bases, and the junction held 11 bases outside the gene matches. This CDR3 region has 15 residues. The CDR3, as DNA: TGTGCCAGCAGTGCACAGGGGCGCCCGCACGACGAGCAGTACTTC. Translation: CASSAQGRPHDEQYF. Variable domain in full (rest from reference TRBV2 and TRBJ2-7): EPEVTQTPSHQVTQMGQEVILRCVPISNHLYFYWYRQILGQKVEFLVSFYNNEISEKSEIFDDQFSVERPDGSNFTLKIRSTKLEDSAMYFCASSAQGRPHDEQYFGPGTRLTVT.

The chain has TRBV5-4 and TRBJ2-5; no clear D. The V gene's germline CDR1 is SGHNT and CDR2 YYREEE (reference sequence). Trimming pared 7 bases from V and 5 bases from J, leaving 9 bases between. CDR3 length: 11 amino acids. Written as DNA, the CDR3 is TGTGCCAGCCTGAATGAGGAGACCCAGTACTTC. Translating it yields CASLNEETQYF.

The chain carries TRBV27 and TRBJ2-7; D unclear. Deletions cut 2 bases from V and 5 bases from J, with 16 bases between. The CDR3 length is 15 residues. Germline CDR1 and CDR2: MNHEY and SMNVEV (reference sequence). CDR3 in amino acids: CASSLLGPSSHEQYF. DNA of the CDR3: TGTGCCAGCAGTTTACTGGGTCCTTCTTCCCACGAGCAGTACTTC.

In its sample, this clonotype was seen once. The chain joins TRBV29-1 to TRBJ1-1; 10 nucleotides match TRBD1. J gave up 5 bases and V 6 bases, and 9 bases lay outside the gene matches. Germline V gene sequence: CDR1 SQVTM, CDR2 ANQGSEA. This CDR3 has 14 residues. CDR3 sequence (DNA): TGCAGCGTCCCGACAGGGGGCGGGAGAACTGAAGCTTTCTTT. Amino acids: CSVPTGGGRTEAFF.

The chain combines TRBV2 with TRBJ2-1; 12 nucleotides match TRBD2. This CDR3 comprises 13 residues. The J segment lost 6 bases and the V segment lost 11 bases, leaving 5 bases of the junction unmatched. Germline V CDR1 and CDR2: SNHLY, FYNNEI. CDR3 in DNA: TGTGCCCGACGGACTAGCGGGACCAATGAGCAGTTCTTC. Translating it yields CARRTSGTNEQFF.

This clonotype was counted only a few times. The chain couples TRBV7-2 to TRBJ2-1; 11 positions match TRBD2. Unmatched junction bases numbered 3, after V lost 2 bases and J lost 3 bases. This CDR3 spans 16 amino acids. From germline, CDR1 is SGHTA and CDR2 FQGNSA. In DNA form, the CDR3 reads TGTGCCAGCAGCTTACTGACTAGCGGGGTCTACAATGAGCAGTTCTTC. Its translation is CASSLLTSGVYNEQFF.

This clonotype was seen a few times. The chain employs TRBV5-1 and TRBJ1-4; no clear D. Germline V gives CDR1 SGHRS, CDR2 YFSETQ. The CDR3 consists of 15 residues. V gave up 4 bases and J gave up 5 bases, with 15 bases separating them. The CDR3 is CASSPLGAVNEKLFF. The CDR3 nucleotides read TGCGCCAGCAGCCCTCTGGGAGCAGTCAATGAAAAACTGTTTTTT.

The chain's CDR3 is CASSQDMRETRTLHF. For the CDR3, the DNA is TGTGCCAGCAGCCAAGACATGCGGGAGACAAGGACCCTCCACTTT. The genes are TRBV14 and TRBJ1-6; no reliable D call. The CDR3 spans 15 residues. Per germline, CDR1 SGHDN and CDR2 FVKESK. Between the trimmed V and J ends, which lost 0 bases and 14 bases, there was a span of 17 bases.

V gene TRBV29-1 combines with J gene TRBJ2-2; D is perhaps TRBD1 (5 bases). The length of the CDR3 is 14 residues. V dropped 3 bases and J dropped 5 bases, with 13 bases sitting between them. Germline assignment: CDR1 SQVTM and CDR2 ANQGSEA. The CDR3 region has the DNA TGCAGCGTTGAGGGCGACAGCCAGACCGGGGAGCTGTTTTTT. The encoded protein is CSVEGDSQTGELFF.

The V and J genes are TRBV20-1 and TRBJ2-5; weak D call: TRBD1 (5 bases). The CDR3 loop spans 14 amino acids. Per germline, CDR1 DFQATT and CDR2 SNEGSKA (reference sequence). V was shortened by 2 bases and J by 6 bases, with 16 bases between the two germline ends. The CDR3 loop is CSARYWQGEQTQYF. In DNA form, the CDR3 reads TGCAGTGCTAGATATTGGCAGGGTGAACAGACCCAGTACTTC.

The chain links TRBV7-2 to TRBJ1-1, with D tentatively TRBD1 (5 bases). CDR1 and CDR2 from the germline V gene are SGHTA and FQGNSA. CDR3 length: 11 residues. V lost 5 bases and J 11 bases, leaving 12 bases between the germline ends. CDR3 amino acids: CASSITRVAFF. The CDR3 DNA sequence: TGTGCCAGCAGCATAACCAGGGTCGCTTTCTTT. Looking up the rest from reference TRBV7-2 and TRBJ1-1 gives the full variable domain: GAGVSQSPSNKVTEKGKDVELRCDPISGHTALYWYRQSLGQGLEFLIYFQGNSAPDKSGLPSDRFSAERTGGSVSTLTIQRTQQEDSAVYLCASSITRVAFFGQGTRLTVV.

This clonotype was observed a handful of times. The chain has TRBV5-5 and TRBJ2-1, with TRBD2 identical over 10 bases. CDR3 length: 14 residues. Germline CDR1 and CDR2: SGHKS and YYEKEE (reference sequence). The J segment lost 10 bases and the V segment lost 4 bases, leaving 8 bases of the junction unmatched. The CDR3 DNA follows: TGTGCCAGCAGCGCGGTGGGACTAGCGCCAGAGCAGTTCTTC. This codes for CASSAVGLAPEQFF.

This chain uses TRBV7-2 with TRBJ1-1, with 8 bases lining up with TRBD1. Germline V lookup: CDR1 SGHTA, CDR2 FQGNSA. The J segment lost 4 bases and the V segment lost 3 bases, leaving 7 bases of the junction unmatched. The CDR3 runs to 15 residues. The CDR3 reads CASSFDRGRGTEAFF. CDR3 sequence (DNA): TGTGCCAGCAGCTTTGACAGGGGACGAGGCACTGAAGCTTTCTTT.

The chain has TRBV27 and TRBJ2-1; unclear D gene. Germline-derived CDR1 and CDR2 are MNHEY and SMNVEV (reference sequence). Deletions cut 7 bases from V and 2 bases from J, with 9 bases between. The CDR3 sequence is 13 residues long. The CDR3 sequence is CASTHSAYNEQFF. The DNA for the CDR3 is TGTGCCAGCACCCACTCGGCCTACAATGAGCAGTTCTTC.

V usage is TRBV7-2 and J usage is TRBJ2-1, with D possibly TRBD1 on 6 matching bases. This CDR3 has 17 residues. V gave up 0 bases and J gave up 0 bases, with 12 bases separating them. Per germline, CDR1 SGHTA and CDR2 FQGNSA. The CDR3 sequence: CASSLAFAGASYNEQFF. DNA for the CDR3: TGTGCCAGCAGCTTAGCTTTTGCAGGGGCCTCCTACAATGAGCAGTTCTTC.

The V gene is TRBV5-1, the J gene TRBJ1-5; D is ambiguous. There are 14 residues in the CDR3. Germline CDR1 reads SGHRS; CDR2 reads YFSETQ. Trimming left V 4 bases short and J 3 bases short, with 11 bases between. The CDR3 here is CASSADRHNQPQHF. DNA for the CDR3: TGCGCCAGCAGCGCCGACCGCCACAATCAGCCCCAGCATTTT.

The chain uses TRBV20-1 and TRBJ2-5; D is unclear. The CDR3 is 14 amino acids. V lost 2 bases, J lost 1 base, and 11 bases lay in between. Germline V gives CDR1 DFQATT, CDR2 SNEGSKA (reference sequence). Here the CDR3 DNA reads TGCAGTGCTAGATCCGACAAGGGCCAAGAGACCCAGTACTTC. Translated: CSARSDKGQETQYF.

The gene calls are TRBV7-9 and TRBJ2-5; tentative D call: TRBD1 (6 bases). Per the germline V gene, CDR1 is SEHNR and CDR2 is FQNEAQ (reference sequence). This CDR3 spans 16 amino acids. Trimming stripped 3 bases from V and 4 bases from J, with 18 bases between. CDR3 sequence (DNA): TGTGCCAGCAGCTTGTCCCCCGAACAGGGTCGAGAGACCCAGTACTTC. It encodes CASSLSPEQGRETQYF.

Many counts were recorded for this clonotype. The gene calls are TRBV27 and TRBJ1-2; weak D call: TRBD1 (5 bases). Germline-derived CDR1 and CDR2 are MNHEY and SMNVEV (reference sequence). The CDR3 spans 12 residues. CDR3 bases: TGTGCAGCGGGACGTATCAACTATGGCTACACCTTC. It codes for CAAGRINYGYTF.

V gene TRBV5-1 combines with J gene TRBJ2-4; 10 nucleotides line up with TRBD1. The better agreement between TRBJ2-7 and the DNA end casts doubt on the J call. The length of the CDR3 is 14 residues. In germline, CDR1 is SGHRS, CDR2 YFSETQ. Here the CDR3 reads CASSMDRGIYEQYF. CDR3 nucleotide sequence: TGCGCCAGCAGCATGGACAGGGGGATATACGAGCAGTACTTC.

The chain carries TRBV9 and TRBJ2-1, with 12 bases that match TRBD1. The CDR3 is 17 residues long. V was clipped by 2 bases and J by 8 bases; unmatched bases: 11. Germline V lookup: CDR1 SGDLS, CDR2 YYNGEE. CDR3 nucleotide sequence: TGTGCCAGCAGCGTCGAGTCCGGGACAGGGGGCTGGGATGAGCAGTTCTTC. Its translation is CASSVESGTGGWDEQFF.